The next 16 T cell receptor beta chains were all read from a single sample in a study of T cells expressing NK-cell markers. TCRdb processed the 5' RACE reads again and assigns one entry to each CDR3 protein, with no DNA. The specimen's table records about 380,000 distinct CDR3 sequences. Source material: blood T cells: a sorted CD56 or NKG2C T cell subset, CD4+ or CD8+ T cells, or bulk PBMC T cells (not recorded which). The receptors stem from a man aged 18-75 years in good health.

The CDR3 region is CASSKVGIHGQETQYF. This chain joins TRBV25-1 and TRBJ2-5. The CDR3 spans 16 residues. CDR1 is MGHDK and CDR2 is SYGVNS in the germline V gene. Full variable domain (remainder filled in from reference TRBV25-1 and TRBJ2-5): EADIYQTPRYLVIGTGKKITLECSQTMGHDKMYWYQQDPGMELHLIHYSYGVNSTEKGDLSSESTVSRIRTEHFPLTLESARPSHTSQYLCASSKVGIHGQETQYFGPGTRLLVL.

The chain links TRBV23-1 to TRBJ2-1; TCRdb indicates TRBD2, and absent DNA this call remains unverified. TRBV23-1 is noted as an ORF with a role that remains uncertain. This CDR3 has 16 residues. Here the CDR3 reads CASSQQLAGGPNEQFF.

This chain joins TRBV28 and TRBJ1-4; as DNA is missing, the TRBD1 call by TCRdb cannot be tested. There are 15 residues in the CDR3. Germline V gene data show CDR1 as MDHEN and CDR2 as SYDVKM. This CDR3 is CASSLLVPSREKLFF. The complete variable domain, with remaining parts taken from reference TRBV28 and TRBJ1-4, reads DVKVTQSSRYLVKRTGEKVFLECVQDMDHENMFWYRQDPGLGLRLIYFSYDVKMKEKGDIPEGYSVSREKKERFSLILESASTNQTSMYLCASSLLVPSREKLFFGSGTQLSVL.

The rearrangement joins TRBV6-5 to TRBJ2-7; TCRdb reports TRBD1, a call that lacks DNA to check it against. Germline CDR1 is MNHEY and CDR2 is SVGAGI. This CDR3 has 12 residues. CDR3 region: CASSFTGLGQYF.

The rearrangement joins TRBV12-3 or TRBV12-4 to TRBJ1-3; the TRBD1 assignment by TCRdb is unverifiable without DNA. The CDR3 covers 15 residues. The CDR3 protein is CASLKTWGAGNTIYF.

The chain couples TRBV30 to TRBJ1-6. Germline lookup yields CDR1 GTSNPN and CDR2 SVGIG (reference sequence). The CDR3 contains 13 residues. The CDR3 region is CAWNVQGWSPLHF.

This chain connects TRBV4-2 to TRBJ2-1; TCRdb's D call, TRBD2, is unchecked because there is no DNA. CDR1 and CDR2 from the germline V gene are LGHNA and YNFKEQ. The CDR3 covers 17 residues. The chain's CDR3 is CASSQDRAGGPGNEQFF.

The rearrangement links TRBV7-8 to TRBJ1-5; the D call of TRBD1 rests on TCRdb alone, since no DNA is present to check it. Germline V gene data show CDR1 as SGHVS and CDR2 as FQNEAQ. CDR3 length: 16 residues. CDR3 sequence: CASSPGRTGDSQPQHF.

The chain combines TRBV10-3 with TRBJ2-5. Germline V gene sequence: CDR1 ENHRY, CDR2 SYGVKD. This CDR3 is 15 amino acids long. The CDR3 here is CAISESGLPQETQYF.

This CDR3 is CSARDEGRLRGYTF. The J gene is TRBJ1-2, the V gene TRBV20-1. From germline, CDR1 is DFQATT and CDR2 SNEGSKA (reference sequence). CDR3 length equals 14 residues.

The CDR3 loop is CASSQVAAGAVSYGYTF. The V gene is TRBV4-2, the J gene TRBJ1-2; absent DNA, TCRdb's TRBD1 call cannot be checked. The CDR3 is made up of 17 amino acids. The germline CDR1 and CDR2 sequences are LGHNA and YNFKEQ.

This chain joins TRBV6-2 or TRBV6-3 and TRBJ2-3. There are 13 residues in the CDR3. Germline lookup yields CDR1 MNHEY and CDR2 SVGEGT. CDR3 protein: CASSHTSADTQYF.

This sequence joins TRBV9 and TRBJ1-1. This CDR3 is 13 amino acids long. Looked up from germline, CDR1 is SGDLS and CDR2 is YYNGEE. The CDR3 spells CASSVSVQSEAFF.

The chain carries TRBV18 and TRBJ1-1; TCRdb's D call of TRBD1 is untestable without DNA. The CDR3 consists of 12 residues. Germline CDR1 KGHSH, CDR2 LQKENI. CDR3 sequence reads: CASSRDREEAFF.

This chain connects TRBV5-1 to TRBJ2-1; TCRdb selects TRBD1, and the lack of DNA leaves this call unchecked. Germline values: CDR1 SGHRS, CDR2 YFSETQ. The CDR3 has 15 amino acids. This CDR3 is CASSLRTGARNEQFF.

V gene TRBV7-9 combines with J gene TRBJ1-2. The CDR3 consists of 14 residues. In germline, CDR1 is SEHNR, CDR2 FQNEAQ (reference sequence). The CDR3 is CASSLGPGPGGYTF.